This TCR beta chain originates from a study of CD8+ T cells in alopecia areata. RNA was extracted and reverse transcribed into cDNA as the sequencing template. The method was immunoSEQ multiplex PCR; TCRdb's version includes in-frame clones alone and lacks a portion of them. The sample shows over 150,000 clones, approximately 53% of them seen only once. Germline loops: CDR1 SQVTM, CDR2 ANQGSEA. Between the trimmed V and J ends, which lost 4 bases and 5 bases, there was a span of 6 bases. The CDR3 sequence is 10 residues long. As regards this clone: Other DNA sequences within the sample encode an identical CDR3.

The rearrangement joins TRBV29-1 to TRBJ2-7; tentative D call: TRBD2 (6 bases). The sequenced sample was CD8+ T cells sorted from blood. This sequence was found in a human donor in good health. The CDR3 DNA reads as TGCAGCGTTGGGAGGGACGAGCAGTACTTC. Translation gives CSVGRDEQYF.